The table lists the clone carrying this T cell receptor (beta chain) with a count of one. Trimming at V came to 1 base and at J to 7 bases, leaving 11 bases not matched to a gene. The V gene's germline CDR1 is LGHNA and CDR2 YNFKEQ. The CDR3 totals 17 residues. Clones were read by immunoSEQ multiplex PCR, and TCRdb kept only the in-frame ones, dropping some. The sample carries some 87,000 clones, around nine tenths recorded once. This entry comes from a study of T cell responses to AZD1222 COVID-19 vaccine. The sequence came from an adult in good health. Here the sequenced sample was peripheral blood, taken on day 0 of MenACWY control vaccination. The chain employs TRBV4-2 and TRBJ1-4, with 8 bases aligning to TRBD1. CDR3 amino acids: CASSQGDGRQGSEKLFF. As DNA, the CDR3 is TGTGCCAGCAGCCAAGGAGATGGCCGACAGGGGAGTGAAAAACTGTTTTTT.